This TCR beta chain was documented in a study of blood T cell repertoires in COVID-19. The wider study: The origin of the acute and convalescent COVID-19 samples was the United States, Italy and Spain. The cDNA or gDNA used as material had been derived from T cells, B-cell-depleted T cells, or PBMCs.

The protocol was immunoSEQ multiplex PCR, while the TCRdb copy is restricted to in-frame clones and leaves out a portion. Found here are under 300,000 clones, approximately 80% of them singletons; the top ten hold approximately 1.5%. V gave up 0 bases and J gave up 11 bases, with 14 bases separating them. The CDR3 totals 13 residues. The specimen was peripheral blood. The V and J genes are TRBV12-3 or TRBV12-4 and TRBJ2-7; D gene unclear. This TCR came from a woman aged 40 to 50 who had recovered from COVID-19. CDR3: CASSLADSQKKYF. CDR3 in DNA: TGTGCCAGCAGTTTAGCCGACTCTCAGAAGAAGTACTTC.